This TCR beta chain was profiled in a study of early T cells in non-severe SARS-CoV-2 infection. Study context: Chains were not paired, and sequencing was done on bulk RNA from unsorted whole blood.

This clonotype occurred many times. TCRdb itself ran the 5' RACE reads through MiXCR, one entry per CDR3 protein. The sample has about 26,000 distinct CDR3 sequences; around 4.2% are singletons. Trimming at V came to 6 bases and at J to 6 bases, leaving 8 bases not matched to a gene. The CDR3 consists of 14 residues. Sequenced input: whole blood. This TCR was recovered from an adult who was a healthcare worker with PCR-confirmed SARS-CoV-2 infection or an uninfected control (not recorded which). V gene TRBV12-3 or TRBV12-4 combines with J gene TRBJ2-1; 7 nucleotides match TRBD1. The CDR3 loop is CASRMGQSPNEQFF. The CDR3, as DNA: TGTGCCAGCAGAATGGGACAGTCCCCCAATGAGCAGTTCTTC.